This TCR beta chain stems from a study of response to subunit inactivated influenza vaccine (dated by TCRdb to between 2018 and 2020). Some background on the complete study: To follow how T cells responded to a trivalent subunit inactivated influenza vaccine, the researchers relied on deep quantitative profiling of the T cell receptor repertoire.

Looking up the germline V gene yields CDR1 WSHSY and CDR2 SAAADI. V and J lose 9 bases and 0 bases, and a span of 11 bases separates them. Measured from the cysteine to the phenylalanine, the CDR3 is 13 residues long. The read is trimmed to its CDR3 DNA, 39 bases read in frame from base 1. General conclusions and limits of the study: The authors suggested that each seasonal influenza vaccination may recruit only a limited number of new T cells.

This clonotype appeared a few times. The antigen it recognizes is unknown. It has no much larger one-base neighbor in the sample; base qualities were not kept. Library preparation was by RT-PCR. The listed sequencing device is Illumina HiSeq 2500. TCRdb reprocessing: public reads trimmed at Q25 with fastp, clones called with MiXCR, in-frame beta chains kept. Every distinct CDR3 protein forms one entry, paired with its most common genes and DNA. The sample includes 650,000 to 800,000 distinct CDR3 sequences, with approximately 13% observed a single time. In total, the top ten clones hold 6.5% to 8.5% of the sample.

The rearrangement joined TRBV10-2 to TRBJ1-1; possibly the D gene is TRBD1, per 5 matching bases. This clonotype was obtained from a man aged 45-65 years who received an inactivated influenza vaccine. Donor details come from another sample of the same person, matched by shared clones. Sequences were derived from PBMCs from blood, sampled around 14 days before vaccination. The CDR3 reads CASNWGMNTEAFF. The DNA sequence reads TGCGCCAGTAACTGGGGCATGAACACTGAAGCTTTCTTT.